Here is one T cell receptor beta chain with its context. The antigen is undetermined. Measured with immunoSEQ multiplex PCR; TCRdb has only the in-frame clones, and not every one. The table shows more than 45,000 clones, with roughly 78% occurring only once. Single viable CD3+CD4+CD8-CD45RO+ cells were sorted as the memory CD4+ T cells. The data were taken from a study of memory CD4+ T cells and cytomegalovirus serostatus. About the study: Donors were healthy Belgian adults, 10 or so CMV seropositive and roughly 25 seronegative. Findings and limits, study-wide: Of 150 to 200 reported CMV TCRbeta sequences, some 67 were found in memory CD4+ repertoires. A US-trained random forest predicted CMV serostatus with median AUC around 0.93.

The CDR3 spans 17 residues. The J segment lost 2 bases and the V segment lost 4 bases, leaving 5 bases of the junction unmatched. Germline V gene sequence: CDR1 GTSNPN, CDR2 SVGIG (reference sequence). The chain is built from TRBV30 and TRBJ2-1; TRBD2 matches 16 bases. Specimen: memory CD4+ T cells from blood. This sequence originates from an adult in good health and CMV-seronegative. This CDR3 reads CAWTHGTSGRAYNEQFF. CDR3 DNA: TGTGCCTGGACCCATGGGACTAGCGGGAGGGCCTACAATGAGCAGTTCTTC.